The T cell receptor beta chain under discussion was sequenced for a study of beta chain features in type 1 diabetes. Notes on the study in general: Patients' naive, central memory and regulatory TCRB repertoires appeared more alike than those of healthy donors. Shorter templates may be favored by PCR, equally so in patients and controls.

Heparinised blood was drawn once per donor, averaging roughly 110 mL. Based on CD45RO/CCR7/CD25/CD127/CD95/CD27, CD4+ regulatory, stem cell-like memory, naive and central memory cells were sorted. Since all of the isolated RNA was reverse transcribed, expressed TCRB transcripts were what got sequenced. Measured with immunoSEQ multiplex PCR; TCRdb has only the in-frame clones, and not every one. The repertoire has approximately 330,000 clones, 8% to 13% of them found once; the top ten carry around 0.015%. As to this clone: Antigen: not known.

This sequence was found in a woman aged 25 to 45 in good health. Sequencing was performed on naive CD4+ T cells from blood.

CDR3 loop: CASSYSTGEQYF. In DNA, the CDR3 is TGTGCCAGCAGTTACTCGACCGGGGAGCAGTACTTC. V is TRBV6-6 and J is TRBJ2-7; D unresolved. The CDR3 has 12 amino acids. Trimming shortened V by 0 bases and J by 7 bases, and 7 bases separated the two germline ends. Looked up from germline, CDR1 is MNHNY and CDR2 is SVGAGI (reference sequence).